A single sample gave rise to the 32 T cell receptor beta chains below, sequenced in a study of cytomegalovirus exposure and HLA in healthy donors. Both 60 Vbeta primers and 13 Jbeta primers went into the PCR. Assay used: immunoSEQ multiplex PCR; TCRdb lists only in-frame clones, some missing. The repertoire table contains around 210,000 clones. Sequencing input: PBMCs. Receptors were obtained from a girl aged 2-15 years in good health and CMV-seropositive.

V gene TRBV6-5 combines with J gene TRBJ2-5; D not certain. The assigned J gene may be wrong: the sequence end matches TRBJ2-7 better. The CDR3 sequence is 16 residues long. CDR1 and CDR2 from the germline V gene are MNHEY and SVGAGI. CDR3 loop: CASSYSYPGSNYEQYF. The CDR3 nucleotides are TGTGCCAGCAGTTACTCGTATCCCGGGTCAAACTACGAGCAGTACTTC.

The J gene is TRBJ2-7, the V gene TRBV5-4; tentatively, D is TRBD2 (6 bases). The CDR3 runs 13 residues. Germline V gene sequence: CDR1 SGHNT, CDR2 YYREEE (reference sequence). The V end was cut by 5 bases, the J end by 7 bases, with 16 bases between. CDR3 sequence: CASRHRDFEEQYF. CDR3 in DNA: TGTGCCAGCAGACACCGGGACTTTGAAGAGCAGTACTTC.

The chain recombines TRBV7-2 with TRBJ1-1; D might be TRBD1 (5 bases). The CDR3 totals 16 residues. The V end lost 2 bases, the J end lost 4 bases, and 17 bases lay between the germline ends. Germline CDR1 SGHTA, CDR2 FQGNSA. The CDR3 bases are TGTGCCAGCAGCTTAAGAGTAGGTCAGGGTACCACTGAAGCTTTCTTT. Protein: CASSLRVGQGTTEAFF. The whole variable domain, remainder taken from reference TRBV7-2 and TRBJ1-1, is GAGVSQSPSNKVTEKGKDVELRCDPISGHTALYWYRQSLGQGLEFLIYFQGNSAPDKSGLPSDRFSAERTGGSVSTLTIQRTQQEDSAVYLCASSLRVGQGTTEAFFGQGTRLTVV.

The genes are TRBV6-1 and TRBJ2-3; no clear D. CDR1 is MNHNS and CDR2 is SASEGT in the germline V gene. V dropped 4 bases and J dropped 4 bases, with 12 bases sitting between them. The CDR3 length is 14 residues. The CDR3 loop reads CASSAITPSDTQYF. For the CDR3, the DNA is TGTGCCAGCAGTGCCATTACACCTTCAGATACGCAGTATTTT.

J is TRBJ1-3 and V is TRBV18; 10 nucleotides agree with TRBD1. The V gene's germline CDR1 is KGHSH and CDR2 LQKENI. The CDR3 sequence is 17 residues long. J gave up 3 bases and V 2 bases, and 7 bases lay outside the gene matches. The DNA for the CDR3 is TGTGCCAGCTCACCAAGCGAGACAGGGGGCTTTGGAAACACCATATATTTT. Amino acid sequence: CASSPSETGGFGNTIYF.

The rearrangement links TRBV7-3 to TRBJ2-3; the D gene is possibly TRBD2 (5 bases). Trimming removed 5 bases from V and 2 bases from J, with 14 bases in between. In germline, CDR1 is SGHTA, CDR2 FQGTGA. The CDR3 covers 15 residues. Here the CDR3 reads CASSLRGGFTDTQYF. In DNA form, the CDR3 reads TGTGCCAGCAGCCTCCGTGGAGGATTCACAGATACGCAGTATTTT.

This sequence joins TRBV10-3 and TRBJ2-5; weak D call: TRBD1 (5 bases). The CDR3 covers 14 residues. The germline V gene encodes CDR1 ENHRY and CDR2 SYGVKD. Trimming took off 5 bases at V and 5 bases at J, with 15 bases between the two ends. The CDR3 reads CAISYRGSEETQYF. The DNA for the CDR3 is TGTGCCATCAGTTATAGGGGATCCGAGGAGACCCAGTACTTC.

The chain employs TRBV19 and TRBJ1-1; a possible D gene is TRBD1 (5 bases). The V and J ends lost 2 bases and 1 base respectively, with 8 bases between them. From germline, CDR1 is LNHDA and CDR2 SQIVND (reference sequence). The CDR3 spans 14 residues. The CDR3 region is CASSISRANTEAFF. As DNA, the CDR3 is TGTGCCAGTAGTATATCCAGGGCGAACACTGAAGCTTTCTTT.

The chain recombines TRBV5-6 with TRBJ2-7; no reliable D call. Germline values: CDR1 SGHDT, CDR2 YYEEEE. Trimming removed 0 bases from V and 0 bases from J, with 10 bases in between. This CDR3 is 15 amino acids long. CDR3 nucleotide sequence: TGTGCCAGCAGCTTGGGGTATGGTAGCTCCTACGAGCAGTACTTC. It yields the protein CASSLGYGSSYEQYF.

The chain carries TRBV10-2 and TRBJ2-3; 12 bases fit TRBD2. This CDR3 is 15 amino acids long. From germline, CDR1 is WSHSY and CDR2 SAAADI. V shed 6 bases and J 2 bases; nucleotides not matched to a gene: 3. The CDR3 loop reads CASRRTSGATDTQYF. For the CDR3, the DNA is TGCGCCAGCAGGCGGACTAGCGGGGCCACAGATACGCAGTATTTT.

The V gene is TRBV9, the J gene TRBJ2-1; tentatively, D is TRBD2 (6 bases). In germline, CDR1 is SGDLS, CDR2 YYNGEE. The CDR3 is made up of 16 amino acids. Trimming removed 0 bases from V and 6 bases from J, with 16 bases in between. CDR3 residues: CASSVAPSVQSNEQFF. The CDR3 region has the DNA TGTGCCAGCAGCGTAGCTCCTAGCGTTCAATCCAATGAGCAGTTCTTC.

This chain links TRBV10-3 with TRBJ2-2; D is undetermined. This CDR3 is built from 16 residues. Germline V gives CDR1 ENHRY, CDR2 SYGVKD. The ends were cut back, 4 bases at V and 1 base at J, with 13 bases in the middle. The DNA for the CDR3 is TGTGCCATCAGTGTTGAACAGACCATGAACACCGGGGAGCTGTTTTTT. This codes for CAISVEQTMNTGELFF.

The rearrangement uses TRBV5-8 and TRBJ2-1; TRBD2 agrees at 7 bases. The CDR3 extends over 13 amino acids. Germline V gene data show CDR1 as SGHTS and CDR2 as YDEGEE. The junction had 5 bases not matched to a gene; V was cut back by 6 bases and J by 5 bases. CDR3 loop: CASKREAHNEQFF. The CDR3 nucleotides are TGTGCCAGCAAACGGGAGGCACACAATGAGCAGTTCTTC.

The J gene is TRBJ2-3, the V gene TRBV18; maybe TRBD2 (5 bases). V shed 1 base and J shed 0 bases, with 14 bases lying between them. The germline V gene encodes CDR1 KGHSH and CDR2 LQKENI. This CDR3 comprises 17 residues. CDR3 nucleotide sequence: TGTGCCAGCTCACCACTCCCCCAGCGGCTTAGCACAGATACGCAGTATTTT. Encoded protein: CASSPLPQRLSTDTQYF.

The J gene is TRBJ2-1, the V gene TRBV2, with a tentative D call TRBD1 (6 bases). Germline CDR1 and CDR2: SNHLY and FYNNEI. This CDR3 comprises 18 residues. Trimming shortened V by 5 bases and J by 0 bases, and 20 bases separated the two germline ends. CDR3 amino acids: CASSTRQVRGSSYNEQFF. DNA of the CDR3: TGTGCCAGCAGTACGCGACAGGTGAGGGGCAGCTCCTACAATGAGCAGTTCTTC.

The chain is built from TRBV2 and TRBJ2-7, with D perhaps TRBD1 (6 bases). The V end lost 9 bases, the J end lost 4 bases, and 13 bases lay between the germline ends. The length of the CDR3 is 12 residues. From germline, CDR1 is SNHLY and CDR2 FYNNEI. The CDR3 DNA is TGTGCCAGTCGGACAGCCGAGTACGAGCAGTACTTC. Translating gives CASRTAEYEQYF.

The J gene is TRBJ2-6, the V gene TRBV28; a possible D gene is TRBD1 (5 bases). This CDR3 has 15 amino acids. Trimming left V 6 bases short and J 1 base short, with 10 bases between. From germline, CDR1 is MDHEN and CDR2 SYDVKM. CDR3 nucleotide sequence: TGTGCCAGCAGGGACGCAGGGTCTGGGGCCAACGTCCTGACTTTC. It encodes CASRDAGSGANVLTF.

The J gene is TRBJ2-7, the V gene TRBV7-9, with 9 bases lining up with TRBD1. Germline V gene data show CDR1 as SEHNR and CDR2 as FQNEAQ (reference sequence). V dropped 5 bases and J dropped 5; count of bases not matched to a gene: 10. This CDR3 is built from 15 residues. The CDR3 nucleotides read TGTGCCAGCAGCAAGACGAACAGGGGGCGAGACGAGCAGTACTTC. Its translation: CASSKTNRGRDEQYF.

V is TRBV27 and J is TRBJ1-4, with D possibly TRBD1 on 6 matching bases. V lost 4 bases and J lost 8, with 14 bases in between. This CDR3 is 14 amino acids long. Per the germline V gene, CDR1 is MNHEY and CDR2 is SMNVEV (reference sequence). CDR3 sequence: CASSSQGFEEKLFF. CDR3 DNA sequence: TGTGCCAGCAGTTCCCAGGGGTTTGAAGAAAAACTGTTTTTT. Full variable domain (rest looked up from reference TRBV27 and TRBJ1-4): EAQVTQNPRYLITVTGKKLTVTCSQNMNHEYMSWYRQDPGLGLRQIYYSMNVEVTDKGDVPEGYKVSRKEKRNFPLILESPSPNQTSLYFCASSSQGFEEKLFFGSGTQLSVL.

V usage is TRBV30 and J usage is TRBJ2-7; possibly TRBD1 for D (6 bases). With 0 bases removed from V and 2 bases from J, the gap between germline ends came to 14 bases. CDR3 length: 15 residues. Germline CDR1 reads GTSNPN; CDR2 reads SVGIG (reference sequence). In nucleotides, the CDR3 is TGTGCCTGGAGTGTCGGGACACCAATTACCTACGAGCAGTACTTC. It codes for CAWSVGTPITYEQYF.

The rearrangement joins TRBV28 to TRBJ2-1; no firm D call. Germline lookup yields CDR1 MDHEN and CDR2 SYDVKM. This CDR3 is 14 amino acids long. V was clipped by 3 bases and J by 2 bases, with 8 bases between them. This chain's CDR3 is CASSLRWPYNEQFF. The CDR3 bases are TGTGCCAGCAGTTTGCGGTGGCCCTACAATGAGCAGTTCTTC.

Here the CDR3 reads CASSLPSTSTDTQYF. The CDR3 DNA sequence: TGTGCCAGCAGCCTACCTTCTACTAGCACAGATACGCAGTATTTT. V and J are TRBV5-4 and TRBJ2-3; D is uncertain. Per germline, CDR1 SGHNT and CDR2 YYREEE (reference sequence). Trimming removed 4 bases at V and 0 bases at J, with 12 bases between. The length of the CDR3 is 15 residues.

V gene TRBV5-5 combines with J gene TRBJ2-7, with 8 bases aligning to TRBD2. The CDR3 is 15 residues long. V gave up 3 bases and J gave up 1 base; unmatched junction bases: 6. CDR1 SGHKS and CDR2 YYEKEE come from the germline V gene (reference sequence). CDR3 in DNA: TGTGCCAGCAGCTGGTCCGGGAGGGGGTCCTACGAGCAGTACTTC. Translated: CASSWSGRGSYEQYF.

V is TRBV2 and J is TRBJ2-7; 10 positions match TRBD2. This CDR3 has 17 residues. Per the germline V gene, CDR1 is SNHLY and CDR2 is FYNNEI. The V segment lost 7 bases and the J segment 0 bases; nucleotides outside the gene matches: 12. Written as DNA, the CDR3 is TGTGCCAGCATGGAACTAGCGGGATCCGCGGGCTCCTACGAGCAGTACTTC. Translated: CASMELAGSAGSYEQYF.

The J gene is TRBJ1-2, the V gene TRBV7-2; D is perhaps TRBD1 (6 bases). The CDR3 is 14 residues long. From germline, CDR1 is SGHTA and CDR2 FQGNSA. Trimming left V 4 bases short and J 6 bases short, with 15 bases between. The CDR3 region is CASSYGQPGDGYTF. The CDR3, as DNA: TGTGCCAGCAGCTACGGACAGCCTGGGGATGGCTACACCTTC.

The chain uses TRBV28 and TRBJ2-7; no definite D call. Trimming removed 2 bases at V and 2 bases at J, with 7 bases between. Germline CDR1 is MDHEN and CDR2 is SYDVKM. The CDR3 is 13 amino acids. The CDR3 DNA sequence: TGTGCCAGCAGTTTAGGGCAACCCTACGAGCAGTACTTC. The encoded protein is CASSLGQPYEQYF.

V gene TRBV14 combines with J gene TRBJ2-2; TRBD2 might be the D (7 bases). Germline CDR1 reads SGHDN; CDR2 reads FVKESK. This CDR3 spans 14 amino acids. The V end was cut by 6 bases, the J end by 5 bases, with 13 bases between. The CDR3 is CASRRGGLTGELFF. CDR3 nucleotide sequence: TGTGCCAGCAGGAGGGGGGGACTGACCGGGGAGCTGTTTTTT.

Concerning this clone itself: One end of the junction fails to match germline, which may point to a read error. Here the CDR3 DNA reads TGTGCTAGCAGCCCAGGGGCTAGCAGCTCCTACAATGAGCAGTTCTTC. It encodes CASSPGASSSYNEQFF. V is TRBV7-7 and J is TRBJ2-1; D is possibly TRBD1 (6 bases). Germline loops: CDR1 SSHAT, CDR2 FNYEAQ (reference sequence). CDR3 length: 16 amino acids.

The chain combines TRBV5-1 with TRBJ2-7; TRBD2 aligns across 8 bases. The CDR3 covers 13 residues. The ends lost 3 bases at V and 3 bases at J; junction bases unmatched: 2. Germline loops: CDR1 SGHRS, CDR2 YFSETQ. CDR3 coding DNA: TGCGCCAGCAGCTCCAGCGGGAGCTACGAGCAGTACTTC. Its translation: CASSSSGSYEQYF.

The chain is built from TRBV19 and TRBJ2-2; unclear D gene. CDR3 length: 14 amino acids. V lost 5 bases, J lost 6 bases, and 13 bases lay in between. The germline V gene encodes CDR1 LNHDA and CDR2 SQIVND (reference sequence). The CDR3 loop is CASSPQLLAGELFF. In DNA, the CDR3 is TGTGCCAGTAGTCCTCAACTCTTAGCCGGGGAGCTGTTTTTT.

V usage is TRBV5-6 and J usage is TRBJ2-4, with 7 positions matching TRBD1. In germline, CDR1 is SGHDT, CDR2 YYEEEE. Trimming cost V 2 bases and J 2 bases; bases outside gene matches: 7. This CDR3 region has 16 residues. CDR3 residues: CASSFGTAVSKNIQYF. As DNA, the CDR3 is TGTGCCAGCAGCTTCGGGACAGCGGTATCCAAAAACATTCAGTACTTC.

This CDR3 is CASSLEGRRRDEQYF. CDR3 DNA: TGTGCCAGCAGCTTAGAGGGGAGGCGGCGGGACGAGCAGTACTTC. This chain uses TRBV7-6 with TRBJ2-7; D is perhaps TRBD2 (6 bases). The CDR3 extends over 15 amino acids. V lost 1 base and J 5 bases, leaving 15 bases between the germline ends. CDR1 is SGHVS and CDR2 is FNYEAQ in the germline V gene.